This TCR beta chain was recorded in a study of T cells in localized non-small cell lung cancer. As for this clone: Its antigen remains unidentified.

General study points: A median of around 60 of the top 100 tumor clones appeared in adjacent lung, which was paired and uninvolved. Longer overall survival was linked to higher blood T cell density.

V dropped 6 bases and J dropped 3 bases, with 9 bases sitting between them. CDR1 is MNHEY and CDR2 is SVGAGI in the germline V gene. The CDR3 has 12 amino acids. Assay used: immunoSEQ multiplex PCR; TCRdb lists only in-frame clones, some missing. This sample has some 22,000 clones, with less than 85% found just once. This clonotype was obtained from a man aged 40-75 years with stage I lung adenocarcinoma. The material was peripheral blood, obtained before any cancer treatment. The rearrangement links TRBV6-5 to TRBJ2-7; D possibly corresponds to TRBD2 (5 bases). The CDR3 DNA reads TGTGCCAGCAGGAGGGATCTCTACGAGCAGTACTTC. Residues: CASRRDLYEQYF.